The 2 T cell receptor beta chains below all came from one sample that was sequenced in a study of blood T cell repertoires in COVID-19. The data were produced by immunoSEQ multiplex PCR, yet TCRdb's version contains in-frame clones alone and is incomplete. The sample contains a few hundred thousand clones, roughly 84% of which appear only once. Sample: PBMCs or T cells enriched from blood (not recorded which). Receptor source: a woman aged 25 to 39 who had recovered from COVID-19.

The rearrangement uses TRBV4-1 and TRBJ1-6; D is possibly TRBD1 (6 bases). The germline gives CDR1 MGHRA, CDR2 YSYEKL. The CDR3 spans 14 residues. V lost 3 bases and J lost 7, with 10 bases in between. In nucleotides, the CDR3 is TGCGCCAGCAGCCAGCAGGGGATGAATTCACCCCTCCACTTT. Amino acid sequence: CASSQQGMNSPLHF.

This chain links TRBV2 with TRBJ2-7; D may be TRBD2 (6 bases). V shed 2 bases and J shed 6 bases, with 11 bases lying between them. This CDR3 comprises 13 residues. CDR1 is SNHLY, CDR2 FYNNEI, per germline. CDR3: CASSEIMEGEQYF. DNA for the CDR3: TGTGCCAGCAGTGAAATTATGGAGGGCGAGCAGTACTTC.